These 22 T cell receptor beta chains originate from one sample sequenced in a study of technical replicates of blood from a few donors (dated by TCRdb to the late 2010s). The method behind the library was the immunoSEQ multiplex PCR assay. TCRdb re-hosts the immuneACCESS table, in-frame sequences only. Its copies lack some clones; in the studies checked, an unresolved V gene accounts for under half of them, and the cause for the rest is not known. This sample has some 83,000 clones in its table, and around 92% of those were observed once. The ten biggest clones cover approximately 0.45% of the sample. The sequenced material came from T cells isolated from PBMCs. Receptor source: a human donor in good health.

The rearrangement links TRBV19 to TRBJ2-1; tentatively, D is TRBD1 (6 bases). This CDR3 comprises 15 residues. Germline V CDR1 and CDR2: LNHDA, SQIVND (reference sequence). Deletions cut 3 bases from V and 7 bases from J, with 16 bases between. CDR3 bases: TGTGCCAGTAGTATTAGAAGGGGGAGCATTAATGAGCAGTTCTTC. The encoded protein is CASSIRRGSINEQFF.

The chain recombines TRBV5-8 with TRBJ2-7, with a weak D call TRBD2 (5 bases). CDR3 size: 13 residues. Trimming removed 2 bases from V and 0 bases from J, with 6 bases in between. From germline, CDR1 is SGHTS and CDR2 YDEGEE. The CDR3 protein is CASSLEGSYEQYF. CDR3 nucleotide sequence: TGTGCCAGCAGCTTAGAGGGCTCCTACGAGCAGTACTTC.

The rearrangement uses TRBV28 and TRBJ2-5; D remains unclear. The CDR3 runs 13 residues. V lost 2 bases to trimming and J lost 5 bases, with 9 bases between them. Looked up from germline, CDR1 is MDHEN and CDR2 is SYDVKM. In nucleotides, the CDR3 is TGTGCCAGCAGTTTACAGATGTTGGAGACCCAGTACTTC. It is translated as CASSLQMLETQYF.

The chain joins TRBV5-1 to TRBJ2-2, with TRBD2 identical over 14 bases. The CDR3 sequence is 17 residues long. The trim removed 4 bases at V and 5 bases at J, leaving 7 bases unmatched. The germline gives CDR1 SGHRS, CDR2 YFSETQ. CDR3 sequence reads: CASSGPGLAGVTGELFF. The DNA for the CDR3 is TGCGCCAGCAGCGGACCGGGACTAGCGGGAGTAACCGGGGAGCTGTTTTTT.

CDR3 coding DNA: TGCAGCGTTACCCGACTGGGTAGCTCTGGAAACACCATATATTTT. It specifies CSVTRLGSSGNTIYF. V is TRBV29-1 and J is TRBJ1-3; D uncertain. Germline V gene lookup returns CDR1 SQVTM and CDR2 ANQGSEA. CDR3 length equals 15 residues. V was shortened by 5 bases and J by 0 bases, with 14 bases between the two germline ends.

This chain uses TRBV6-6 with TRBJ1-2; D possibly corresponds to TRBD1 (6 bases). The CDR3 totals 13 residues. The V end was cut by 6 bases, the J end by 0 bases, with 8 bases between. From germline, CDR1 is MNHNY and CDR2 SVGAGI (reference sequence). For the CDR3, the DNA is TGTGCCAGCAGGACAGGTCCTAACTATGGCTACACCTTC. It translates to CASRTGPNYGYTF.

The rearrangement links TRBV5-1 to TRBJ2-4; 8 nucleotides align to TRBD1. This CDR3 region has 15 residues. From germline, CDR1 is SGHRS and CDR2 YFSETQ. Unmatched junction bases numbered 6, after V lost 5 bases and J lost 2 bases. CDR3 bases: TGCGCCAGCAGTCCAGGGGGCGCTTCCAAAAACATTCAGTACTTC. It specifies CASSPGGASKNIQYF.

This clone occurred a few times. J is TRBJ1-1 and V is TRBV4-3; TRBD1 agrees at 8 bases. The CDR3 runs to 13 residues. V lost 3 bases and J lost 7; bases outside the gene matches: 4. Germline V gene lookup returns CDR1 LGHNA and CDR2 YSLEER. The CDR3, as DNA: TGCGCCAGCAGCCACCAGACAGGGGTTGAAGCTTTCTTT. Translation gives CASSHQTGVEAFF.

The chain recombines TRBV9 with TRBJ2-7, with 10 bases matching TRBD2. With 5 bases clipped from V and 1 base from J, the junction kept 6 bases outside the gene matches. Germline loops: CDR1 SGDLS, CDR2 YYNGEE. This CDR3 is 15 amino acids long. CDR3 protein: CASSVTSGKSYEQYF. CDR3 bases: TGTGCCAGCAGTGTTACTAGCGGGAAATCCTACGAGCAGTACTTC.

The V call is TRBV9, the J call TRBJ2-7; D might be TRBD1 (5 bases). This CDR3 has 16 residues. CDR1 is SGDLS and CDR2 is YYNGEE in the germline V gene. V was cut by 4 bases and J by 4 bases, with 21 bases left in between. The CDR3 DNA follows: TGTGCCAGCAGCCCCCACCCCTTCGACAGTGGGTACGAGCAGTACTTC. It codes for CASSPHPFDSGYEQYF.

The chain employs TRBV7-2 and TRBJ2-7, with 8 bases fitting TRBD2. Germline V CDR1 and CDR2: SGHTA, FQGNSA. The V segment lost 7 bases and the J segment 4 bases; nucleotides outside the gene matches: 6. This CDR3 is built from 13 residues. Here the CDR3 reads CASKKSGGYEQYF. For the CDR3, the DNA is TGTGCCAGCAAGAAAAGCGGGGGATACGAGCAGTACTTC.

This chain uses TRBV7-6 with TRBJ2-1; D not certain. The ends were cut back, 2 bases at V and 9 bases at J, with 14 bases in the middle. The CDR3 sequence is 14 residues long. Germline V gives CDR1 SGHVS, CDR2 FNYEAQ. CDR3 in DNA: TGTGCCAGCAGCTTAACCCCCCCTCGGGTTGAGCAGTTCTTC. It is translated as CASSLTPPRVEQFF.

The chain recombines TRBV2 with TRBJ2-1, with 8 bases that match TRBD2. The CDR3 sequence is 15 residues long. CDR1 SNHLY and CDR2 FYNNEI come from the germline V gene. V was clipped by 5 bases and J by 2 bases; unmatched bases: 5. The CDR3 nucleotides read TGTGCCAGCAGTTCTAGCGGGCTAACCTACAATGAGCAGTTCTTC. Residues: CASSSSGLTYNEQFF.

CDR3 in DNA: TGTGCCAGCAGCTTAGAACAGGGGGGGTACAATGAGCAGTTCTTC. Translating gives CASSLEQGGYNEQFF. The chain links TRBV7-2 to TRBJ2-1; possible D gene TRBD1, 8 bases. This CDR3 is 15 amino acids long. Germline V lookup: CDR1 SGHTA, CDR2 FQGNSA. Trimming left V 1 base short and J 4 bases short, with 11 bases between.

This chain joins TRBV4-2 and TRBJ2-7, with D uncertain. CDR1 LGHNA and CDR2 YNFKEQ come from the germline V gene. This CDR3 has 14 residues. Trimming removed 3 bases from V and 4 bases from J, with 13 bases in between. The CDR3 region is CASSQARFDYEQYF. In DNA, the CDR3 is TGTGCCAGCAGCCAGGCTAGATTCGATTACGAGCAGTACTTC.

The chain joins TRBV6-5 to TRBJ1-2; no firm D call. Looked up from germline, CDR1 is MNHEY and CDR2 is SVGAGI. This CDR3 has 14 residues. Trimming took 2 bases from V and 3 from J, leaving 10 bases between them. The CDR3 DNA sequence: TGTGCCAGCAGTTACCTTGAAGGAGACTATGGCTACACCTTC. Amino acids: CASSYLEGDYGYTF.

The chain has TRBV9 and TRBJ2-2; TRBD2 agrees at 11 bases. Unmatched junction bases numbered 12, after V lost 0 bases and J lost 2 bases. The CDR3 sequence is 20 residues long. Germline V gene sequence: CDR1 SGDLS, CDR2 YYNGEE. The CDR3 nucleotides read TGTGCCAGCAGCGTAGGGAGGACGGGACTAGCGGCAGCTAACACCGGGGAGCTGTTTTTT. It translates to CASSVGRTGLAAANTGELFF.

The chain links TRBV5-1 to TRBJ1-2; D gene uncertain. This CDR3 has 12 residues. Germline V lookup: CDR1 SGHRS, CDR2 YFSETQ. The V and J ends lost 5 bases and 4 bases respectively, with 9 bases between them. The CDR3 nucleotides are TGCGCCAGCAGTCAGGATTCCTATGGCTACACCTTC. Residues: CASSQDSYGYTF.

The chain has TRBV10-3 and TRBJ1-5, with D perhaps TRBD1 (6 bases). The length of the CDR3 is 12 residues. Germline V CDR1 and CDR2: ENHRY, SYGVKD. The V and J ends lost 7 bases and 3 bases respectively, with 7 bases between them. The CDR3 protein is CAIKGDNQPQHF. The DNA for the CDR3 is TGTGCCATCAAGGGGGACAATCAGCCCCAGCATTTT.

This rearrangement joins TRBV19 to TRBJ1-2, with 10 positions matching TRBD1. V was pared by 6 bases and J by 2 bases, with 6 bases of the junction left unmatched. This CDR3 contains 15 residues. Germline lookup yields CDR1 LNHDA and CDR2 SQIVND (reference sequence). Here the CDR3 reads CASSLGQGENYGYTF. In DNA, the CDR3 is TGTGCCAGTAGCCTCGGACAGGGGGAAAACTATGGCTACACCTTC.

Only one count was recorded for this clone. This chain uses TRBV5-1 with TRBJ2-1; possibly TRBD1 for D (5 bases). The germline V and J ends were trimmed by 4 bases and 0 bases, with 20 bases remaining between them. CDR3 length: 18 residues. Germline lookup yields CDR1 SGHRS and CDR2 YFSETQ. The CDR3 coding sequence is TGCGCCAGCAGCCGACCCAGGGAAGCGCCCGGCTCCTACAATGAGCAGTTCTTC. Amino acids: CASSRPREAPGSYNEQFF.

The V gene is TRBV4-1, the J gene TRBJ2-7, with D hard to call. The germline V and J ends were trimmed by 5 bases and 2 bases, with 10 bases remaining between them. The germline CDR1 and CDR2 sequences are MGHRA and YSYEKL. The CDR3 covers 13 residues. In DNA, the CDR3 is TGCGCCAGCAGCGCCGAGGCCACCTACGAGCAGTACTTC. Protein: CASSAEATYEQYF.